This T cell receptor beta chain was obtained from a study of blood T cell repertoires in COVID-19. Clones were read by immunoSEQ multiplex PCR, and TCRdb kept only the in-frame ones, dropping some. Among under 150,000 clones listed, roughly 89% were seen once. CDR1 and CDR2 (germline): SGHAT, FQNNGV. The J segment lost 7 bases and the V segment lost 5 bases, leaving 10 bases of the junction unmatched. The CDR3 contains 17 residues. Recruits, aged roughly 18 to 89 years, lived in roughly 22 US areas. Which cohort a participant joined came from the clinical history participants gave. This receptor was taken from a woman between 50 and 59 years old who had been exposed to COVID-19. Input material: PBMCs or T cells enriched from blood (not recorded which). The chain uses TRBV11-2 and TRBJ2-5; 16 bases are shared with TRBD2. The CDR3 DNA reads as TGTGCCAGCAGCGTCCCGGGACTAGCGGGGGGGCCGGGGACCCAGTACTTC. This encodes CASSVPGLAGGPGTQYF. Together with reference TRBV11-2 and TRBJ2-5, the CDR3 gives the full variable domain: EAGVAQSPRYKIIEKRQSVAFWCNPISGHATLYWYQQILGQGPKLLIQFQNNGVVDDSQLPKDRFSAERLKGVDSTLKIQPAKLEDSAVYLCASSVPGLAGGPGTQYFGPGTRLLVL.